The rows below give T cell receptor beta chains drawn from one sample of a study of graft-versus-host responses after intestinal transplantation. Profiled with immunoSEQ multiplex PCR; TCRdb holds only in-frame clones, not every one. Here the sample spans about 25,000 clones, almost 40% being singletons. This specimen was alloreactive CD4+ T cells from a mixed lymphocyte reaction culture, taken before intestinal transplant. The receptors come from a human patient who received an intestinal transplant. CDR3s include the opening cysteine and the closing phenylalanine or tryptophan. Each record gives: V gene, J gene, clone size, D gene, CDR3 protein, CDR3 DNA. A D gene is named only where the DNA matches it firmly. Only some rows state a clone size, as once, few, many or a class for expanded clones.

V gene: TRBV7-9; J gene: TRBJ2-7; clone size: .; D gene: .; CDR3 protein: CASSYIFSLSEQYF; CDR3 DNA: TGTGCCAGCAGCTACATATTTTCGTTATCCGAGCAGTACTTC
V gene: TRBV5-6; J gene: TRBJ2-7; clone size: few; D gene: TRBD1; CDR3 protein: CASSLLSGGFYEQYF; CDR3 DNA: TGTGCCAGCAGCTTGCTCTCAGGGGGCTTCTACGAGCAGTACTTC
V gene: TRBV19; J gene: TRBJ2-1; clone size: .; D gene: .; CDR3 protein: CASSISSGETQFF; CDR3 DNA: TGTGCCAGTAGTATAAGCTCTGGAGAGACCCAGTTCTTC
V gene: TRBV30; J gene: TRBJ2-1; clone size: .; D gene: TRBD2; CDR3 protein: CAWSRTSGNYNEQFF; CDR3 DNA: TGTGCCTGGAGTAGAACTAGCGGGAACTACAATGAGCAGTTCTTC
V gene: TRBV5-4; J gene: TRBJ2-2; clone size: .; D gene: .; CDR3 protein: CASSLAYIRSTGELFF; CDR3 DNA: TGTGCCAGCAGCTTGGCCTATATTCGCTCCACCGGGGAGCTGTTTTTT
V gene: TRBV5-1; J gene: TRBJ2-1; clone size: .; D gene: .; CDR3 protein: CASSQADYYNEQFF; CDR3 DNA: TGCGCCAGCAGCCAAGCCGACTACTACAATGAGCAGTTCTTC
V gene: TRBV7-8; J gene: TRBJ2-7; clone size: .; D gene: .; CDR3 protein: CASSISLGPAREQYF; CDR3 DNA: TGTGCCAGCAGCATATCCTTGGGGCCCGCACGCGAGCAGTACTTC
V gene: TRBV6-5; J gene: TRBJ1-5; clone size: .; D gene: .; CDR3 protein: CASIGGDAGNQPQHF; CDR3 DNA: TGTGCCAGCATCGGGGGGGACGCCGGGAATCAGCCCCAGCATTTT
V gene: TRBV5-8; J gene: TRBJ1-6; clone size: .; D gene: TRBD1; CDR3 protein: CASSPGTAFYSPLHF; CDR3 DNA: TGTGCCAGCAGCCCCGGGACAGCCTTTTATTCACCCCTCCACTTT
V gene: TRBV6-5; J gene: TRBJ2-7; clone size: few; D gene: .; CDR3 protein: CASSYSLTTYEQYF; CDR3 DNA: TGTGCCAGCAGTTATTCACTGACAACCTACGAGCAGTACTTC